The text below deals with one T cell receptor beta chain. Its antigen is not known. TCRdb used MiXCR to reprocess the multiplex PCR reads, holding one entry per CDR3 protein. Of 270,000 or so distinct CDR3 sequences in the sample, under 35% were seen once. Axillary draining lymph nodes of breast cancer patients supplied the node samples. The sample comes from a study of breast tumors, draining lymph nodes, adjacent tissues. Study-wide results and caveats: Data only fit, rather than demonstrated, lymph node origin of most tumor T cells. Luminal-like breast cancer showed significantly higher tumor–nontumor repertoire similarity than basal-like. Compared with lymph nodes, tumors were less diverse; compared with nontumor tissue, more. The data were judged consistent with most tumor T cells coming from lymph node and expanding in tumor.

The TCR was taken from a female donor with breast cancer. Some clones in this sample may be carry-over from other donors' samples. Sequencing input: axillary lymph node tissue.

CDR3 sequence reads: CATSRGGIYGYTF. DNA of the CDR3: TGTGCCACCAGCAGGGGAGGAATTTATGGCTACACCTTC. The rearrangement joins TRBV24-1 to TRBJ1-2; a weak D match, TRBD1 (6 bases). Trimming took 7 bases from V and 5 from J, leaving 13 bases between them. Per the germline V gene, CDR1 is KGHDR and CDR2 is SFDVKD. This CDR3 has 13 residues.